Reported below is one TCR beta chain. CDR3 length: 13 residues. The V and J ends lost 8 bases and 2 bases respectively, with 12 bases between them. Looked up from germline, CDR1 is MRHNA and CDR2 is SNTAGT. The data are from a study of T cell changes during pregnancy in multiple sclerosis. Generated by immunoSEQ multiplex PCR, the TCRdb table keeps only in-frame clones and is missing some. Found here are under 45,000 clones, approximately 94% of them singletons; the top ten hold more than 0.6%. This TCR was recovered from a female donor with multiple sclerosis, enrolled in a pregnancy study. The V call is TRBV6-4, the J call TRBJ1-1, with a weak D call TRBD1 (5 bases). The material was CD4+ T cells from peripheral blood mononuclear cells, obtained in the third trimester of pregnancy. CDR3: CASAPGGNTEAFF. In DNA form, the CDR3 reads TGTGCCAGCGCCCCCGGGGGAAACACTGAAGCTTTCTTT.